This paragraph reports one TCR beta chain. V was pared by 3 bases and J by 0 bases, with 12 bases between. The CDR3 has 16 residues. Germline V CDR1 and CDR2: DFQATT, SNEGSKA (reference sequence). Via MiXCR, TCRdb re-called the RT-PCR reads, giving one row per CDR3 protein. The sample lists 650,000 to 800,000 distinct CDR3 sequences, approximately 14% occurring once. Sequencing was done on a sample of memory CD4+ T cells from blood. The rearrangement joins TRBV20-1 to TRBJ1-6; D not certain. This clonotype originated in a female donor in good health, serving as a healthy control. CDR3 amino acids: CSASSMTGSYNSPLHF. CDR3 coding DNA: TGCAGTGCTAGTTCAATGACGGGCTCCTATAATTCACCCCTCCACTTT.